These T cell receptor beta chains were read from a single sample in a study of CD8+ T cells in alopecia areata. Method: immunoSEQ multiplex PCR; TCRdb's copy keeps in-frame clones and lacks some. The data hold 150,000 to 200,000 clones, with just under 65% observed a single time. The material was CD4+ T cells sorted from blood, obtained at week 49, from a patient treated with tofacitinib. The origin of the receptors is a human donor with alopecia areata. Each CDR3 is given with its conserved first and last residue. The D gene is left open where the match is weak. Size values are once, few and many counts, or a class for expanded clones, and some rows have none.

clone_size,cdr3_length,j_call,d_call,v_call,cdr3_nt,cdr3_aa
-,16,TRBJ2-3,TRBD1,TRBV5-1,TGCGCCAGCAGCTCGGGACAGGGTTACAGCACAGATACGCAGTATTTT,CASSSGQGYSTDTQYF
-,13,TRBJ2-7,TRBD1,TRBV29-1,TGCAGCGCCGGACAGGGCGACTCCTACGAGCAGTACTTC,CSAGQGDSYEQYF
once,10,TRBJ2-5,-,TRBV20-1,TGCAGTGCTGCACAAGAGACCCAGTACTTC,CSAAQETQYF
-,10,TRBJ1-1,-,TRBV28,TGTGCCACCGAAGGGGCTGAAGCTTTCTTT,CATEGAEAFF
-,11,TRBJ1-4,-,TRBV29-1,TGCAGCGTTAAGGATGGGGAAAAACTGTTTTTT,CSVKDGEKLFF
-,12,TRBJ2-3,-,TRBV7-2,TGTGCCAGCAGGAGGGGGGCAGATACGCAGTATTTT,CASRRGADTQYF
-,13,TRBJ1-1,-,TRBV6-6,TGTGCCAGCAAATACGGTTCAAACACTGAAGCTTTCTTT,CASKYGSNTEAFF
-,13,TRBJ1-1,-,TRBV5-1,TGCGCCAGCAGCTTGGAACTGGGCACTGAAGCTTTCTTT,CASSLELGTEAFF
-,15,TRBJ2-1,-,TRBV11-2,TGTGCCAGCAGCTTATTGGCGGGACCGAACAATGAGCAGTTCTTC,CASSLLAGPNNEQFF
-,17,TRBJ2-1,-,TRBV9,TGTGCCAGCAGCGTAGCTGGTGGCGCAAGGAGTGGAAATGAGCAGTTCTTC,CASSVAGGARSGNEQFF
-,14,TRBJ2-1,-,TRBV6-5,TGTGCCAGCAGATTAGACTTAGCAAAGGGTGAGCAGTTCTTC,CASRLDLAKGEQFF
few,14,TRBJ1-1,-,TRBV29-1,TGCAGCGTTGTAGGAGCCGGGATGTTCACTGAAGCTTTCTTT,CSVVGAGMFTEAFF
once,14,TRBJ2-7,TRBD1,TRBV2,TGTGCCAGCCGACAGGGGGTGGCTCTCTACGAGCAGTACTTC,CASRQGVALYEQYF
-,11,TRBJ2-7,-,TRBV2,TGTGCCAGCAGTTCCCTTGCGGGGCAGTACTTC,CASSSLAGQYF
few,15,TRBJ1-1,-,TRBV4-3,TGCGCCAGCAGCTATTTTGGGGGATTGGGGACTGAAGCTTTCTTT,CASSYFGGLGTEAFF
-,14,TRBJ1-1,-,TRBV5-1,TGCGCCAGCAGAAGGACAGCGACGAACACTGAAGCTTTCTTT,CASRRTATNTEAFF
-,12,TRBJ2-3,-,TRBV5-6,TGTGCCAGCAGCTCTAGCGTAGATACGCAGTATTTT,CASSSSVDTQYF
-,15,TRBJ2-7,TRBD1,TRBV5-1,TGCGCCAGCAGCTTGGGGACAGGGTTCATCTACGAGCAGTACTTC,CASSLGTGFIYEQYF
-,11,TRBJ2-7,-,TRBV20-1,TGCAGTGGAGTCGAATTGTACGAGCAGTACTTC,CSGVELYEQYF
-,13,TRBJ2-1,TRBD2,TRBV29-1,TGCAGCGTTGTGGGGACTAGCAAAACTGAGCAGTTCTTC,CSVVGTSKTEQFF
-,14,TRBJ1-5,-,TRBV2,TGTGCCAGCACCTTACCGGGCAGAGGTCAGCCCCAGCATTTT,CASTLPGRGQPQHF
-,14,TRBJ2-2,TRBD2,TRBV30,TGTGCCTGGGAAAGCGGGGGCTACGGCGGGGAGCTGTTTTTT,CAWESGGYGGELFF
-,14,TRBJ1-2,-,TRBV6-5,TGTGCCAGCAGCCAGAAAACACATAACTATGGCTACACCTTC,CASSQKTHNYGYTF
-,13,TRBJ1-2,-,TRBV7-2,TGTGCCAGCAGCTTCGATTTTAACTATGGCTACACCTTC,CASSFDFNYGYTF
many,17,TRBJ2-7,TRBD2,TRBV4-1,TGCGCCAGCAGCCAAGCTAACCTGATTAGCGGGGGGCTCGAGCAGTACTTC,CASSQANLISGGLEQYF
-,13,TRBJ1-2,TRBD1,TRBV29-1,TGCAGCGTTGTGCAACAGGGGAACTATGGCTACACCTTC,CSVVQQGNYGYTF
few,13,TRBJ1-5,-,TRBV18,TGTGCCAGCTCACCACAGGGCAATCAGCCCCAGCATTTT,CASSPQGNQPQHF
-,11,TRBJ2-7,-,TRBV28,TGTGCCAGCGGCGGCTCCTACGAGCAGTACTTC,CASGGSYEQYF
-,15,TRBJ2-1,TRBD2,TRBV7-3,TGTGCCAGCAGCTTAACTAGCGGGGGGTTCAATGAGCAGTTCTTC,CASSLTSGGFNEQFF
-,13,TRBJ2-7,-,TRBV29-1,TGCAGCGTCCTCCGGGACGGACCTTACGAGCAGTACTTC,CSVLRDGPYEQYF
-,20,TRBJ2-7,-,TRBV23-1,TGCGCCAGCAGTCAATTCCAACCAATGAATCCCCGGGACGTTCCCTACGAGCAGTACTTC,CASSQFQPMNPRDVPYEQYF
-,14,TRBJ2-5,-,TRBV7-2,TGTGCCAGCAGCTTAGGTGTAGCCCAAGAGACCCAGTACTTC,CASSLGVAQETQYF
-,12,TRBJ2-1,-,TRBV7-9,TGTGCCAGCAGCTTGAGCACAGGGGAGCAGTTCTTC,CASSLSTGEQFF
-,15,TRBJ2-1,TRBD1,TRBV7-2,TGTGCCAGCAGCTTAGATGGGACAGGGTTCGATGAGCAGTTCTTC,CASSLDGTGFDEQFF
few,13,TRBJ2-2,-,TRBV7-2,TGTGCCAGCAGCTTAGCTATGGCCGGGGAGCTGTTTTTT,CASSLAMAGELFF
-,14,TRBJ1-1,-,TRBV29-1,TGCAGCGCCCGACGAGGGGGGTTCTACACTGAAGCTTTCTTT,CSARRGGFYTEAFF
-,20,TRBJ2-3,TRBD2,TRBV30,TGTGCCTGGAGTGTCCCAGGACTAGCGGGGAGGTCCTATAGCACAGATACGCAGTATTTT,CAWSVPGLAGRSYSTDTQYF
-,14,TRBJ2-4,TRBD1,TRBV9,TGTGCCAGCATCTCAGGGACAGCTAAAAACATTCAGTACTTC,CASISGTAKNIQYF
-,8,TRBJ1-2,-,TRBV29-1,TGCACCGTAGATGGCTACACCTTC,CTVDGYTF
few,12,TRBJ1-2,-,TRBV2,TGTGCCAGCAGTGAGGCTAACTATGGCTACACCTTC,CASSEANYGYTF
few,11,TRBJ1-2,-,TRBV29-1,TGCAGCGTTGACGGGAACTATGGCTACACCTTC,CSVDGNYGYTF
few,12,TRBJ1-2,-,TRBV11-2,TGTGCCAGCAGCTTAGGGGTTTATGGCTACACCTTC,CASSLGVYGYTF
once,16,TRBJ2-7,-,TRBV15,TGTGCCACCAGCAGAGATTGGCAGGGTCATCCTACGATGTTTCACTTC,CATSRDWQGHPTMFHF
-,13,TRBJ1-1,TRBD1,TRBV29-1,TGCAGCGTTTCACAGGGGAGTAGTACTGAAGCTTTCTTT,CSVSQGSSTEAFF
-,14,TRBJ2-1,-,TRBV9,TGTGCCAGCAGCGTAGCTGGCGGGTTCCCTGAGCAGTTCTTC,CASSVAGGFPEQFF
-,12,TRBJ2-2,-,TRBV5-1,TGCGCCAGCAAGAGGGACGCCGGGGAGCTGTTTTTT,CASKRDAGELFF
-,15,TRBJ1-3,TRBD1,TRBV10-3,TGTGCCATCAGTGCCGGGACAGGGGGGAGAAACACCATATATTTT,CAISAGTGGRNTIYF
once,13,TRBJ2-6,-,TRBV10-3,TGTGCCACACTCCGGGCTGGGGCCAACGTCCTGACTTTC,CATLRAGANVLTF
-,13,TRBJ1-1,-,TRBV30,TGTGCCTGGAGTGTACTAAGGAACACTGAAGCTTTCTTT,CAWSVLRNTEAFF
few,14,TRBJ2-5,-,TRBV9,TGTGCCAGCAGCGTAGGCGCCAGCGAGGAGACCCAGTACTTC,CASSVGASEETQYF